This record concerns one T cell receptor (beta chain) sequence. Investigators prepared the TCR beta libraries by applying iRepertoire HTBI primers and Arm-PCR of CDR3 regions. TCRdb re-called the multiplex PCR reads through MiXCR, storing one row per CDR3 protein. The table shows a few hundred thousand distinct CDR3 sequences, with roughly 24% occurring only once. Regarding time point: persistent/refractory GD, antithyroid drugs over 5 years with positive TRAb. The authors made the TCR library using RNA they extracted from PBMCs. Germline V gene lookup returns CDR1 LNHDA and CDR2 SQIVND (reference sequence). This CDR3 comprises 12 residues. V lost 4 bases to trimming and J lost 1 base, with 4 bases between them. The data originate from a study of regulatory T cells in long-lasting Graves disease.

Sequenced material: peripheral blood mononuclear cells (PBMCs), taken when the disease was refractory, from a patient treated with antithyroid drugs. The receptor's source is a middle-aged woman with Graves disease. This chain connects TRBV19 to TRBJ1-1; D unclear. The CDR3 region has the DNA TGTGCCAGTAGTAATGGGAACACTGAAGCTTTCTTT. Encoded protein: CASSNGNTEAFF.